Listed here are 20 T cell receptor beta chains from one sample, sequenced in a study of blood T cell repertoires in COVID-19. Produced via immunoSEQ multiplex PCR; TCRdb's table is partial and in-frame only. The table shows tens of thousands of clones, with roughly 80% occurring only once. The sequenced material came from peripheral blood. These receptors originate from an elderly man with active COVID-19.

The chain links TRBV29-1 to TRBJ2-3; 10 bases align to TRBD1. The germline gives CDR1 SQVTM, CDR2 ANQGSEA. The CDR3 length is 14 residues. J gave up 5 bases and V 8 bases, and 10 bases lay outside the gene matches. Here the CDR3 DNA reads TGCAGCACGACAGGGGGCCTCGCGGGAGATACGCAGTATTTT. This codes for CSTTGGLAGDTQYF.

The chain carries TRBV19 and TRBJ2-6; a possible D gene is TRBD1 (6 bases). V lost 7 bases, J lost 1 base, and 17 bases lay in between. The CDR3 has 17 amino acids. Germline CDR1 reads LNHDA; CDR2 reads SQIVND (reference sequence). Here the CDR3 DNA reads TGTGCCAGTATGTTGGGGGCCTTCACGTCTGGGGCCAACGTCCTGACTTTC. This codes for CASMLGAFTSGANVLTF.

The chain is built from TRBV6-5 and TRBJ1-6; D is possibly TRBD1 (5 bases). There are 14 residues in the CDR3. Germline lookup yields CDR1 MNHEY and CDR2 SVGAGI. V was shortened by 8 bases and J by 7 bases, with 15 bases between the two germline ends. The CDR3 sequence: CASRTRRGNSPLHF. The CDR3 region has the DNA TGTGCCAGCCGCACAAGGCGGGGGAATTCACCCCTCCACTTT.

This clone was seen only a few times. The chain has TRBV15 and TRBJ1-5; no clear D gene. V was trimmed by 0 bases and J by 2 bases, leaving 8 bases between them. CDR3 size: 15 residues. Germline-derived CDR1 and CDR2 are LNHNV and YYDKDF (reference sequence). The CDR3 region is CATSRDFEGNQPQHF. The CDR3 nucleotides are TGTGCCACCAGCAGAGATTTTGAGGGCAATCAGCCCCAGCATTTT.

This clone occurred a few times. The chain recombines TRBV3-1 (or the pseudogene TRBV3-2) with TRBJ1-5; 10 bases map to TRBD1. The CDR3 sequence is 14 residues long. CDR1 and CDR2 (germline): LGHDT, YNNKEL (reference sequence). J was trimmed by 5 bases and V by 4 bases; bases with no gene match: 2. As DNA, the CDR3 is TGTGCCAGCAGCCCTGGGACAGGGGATCAGCCCCAGCATTTT. Its protein product is CASSPGTGDQPQHF.

The chain has TRBV4-1 and TRBJ1-1; D perhaps matches TRBD1 (5 bases). The CDR3 consists of 15 residues. Looked up from germline, CDR1 is MGHRA and CDR2 is YSYEKL. Trimming removed 3 bases from V and 6 bases from J, with 17 bases in between. CDR3 bases: TGCGCCAGCAGCCAGTTGGGGCTTGGGAATGCTGAAGCTTTCTTT. It encodes CASSQLGLGNAEAFF.

The rearrangement joins TRBV5-1 to TRBJ1-1; no clear D. Deletions cut 5 bases from V and 3 bases from J, with 5 bases between. Germline lookup yields CDR1 SGHRS and CDR2 YFSETQ. The CDR3 is 11 amino acids. CDR3 nucleotides: TGCGCCAGCAGTTCGGACACTGAAGCTTTCTTT. This codes for CASSSDTEAFF.

The J gene is TRBJ2-5, the V gene TRBV2; D is perhaps TRBD2 (7 bases). Germline CDR1 and CDR2: SNHLY and FYNNEI. The CDR3 covers 16 residues. V dropped 1 base and J dropped 1 base, with 13 bases sitting between them. The CDR3 bases are TGTGCCAGCAGTGAAGAGGGGGGGTTAGGCCAAGAGACCCAGTACTTC. This translates into CASSEEGGLGQETQYF.

This clone was seen just once. The rearrangement links TRBV7-9 to TRBJ1-6, with D possibly matching TRBD1 (5 bases). The CDR3 runs 15 residues. The V gene's germline CDR1 is SEHNR and CDR2 FQNEAQ (reference sequence). V was cut by 8 bases and J by 0 bases, with 11 bases left in between. As DNA, the CDR3 is TGTGCCAGCTCCATTGACAGCTCCTATAATTCACCCCTCCACTTT. Its protein is CASSIDSSYNSPLHF.

This chain links TRBV29-1 with TRBJ1-4; TRBD1 might be the D (6 bases). CDR1 and CDR2 (germline): SQVTM, ANQGSEA. The CDR3 sequence is 12 residues long. V lost 7 bases and J lost 6, with 12 bases in between. This chain's CDR3 is CSAGGAYEKLFF. CDR3 nucleotides: TGCAGCGCGGGGGGGGCTTATGAAAAACTGTTTTTT.

The chain couples TRBV14 to TRBJ2-7; no clear D gene. This CDR3 has 12 residues. Germline CDR1 and CDR2: SGHDN and FVKESK. Trimming removed 5 bases from V and 3 bases from J, with 8 bases in between. The DNA of the CDR3 is TGTGCCAGCAGCGAGAGGTTCTACGAGCAGTACTTC. This encodes CASSERFYEQYF.

The chain carries TRBV10-2 and TRBJ1-1, with D unclear. Germline CDR1 WSHSY, CDR2 SAAADI. The V and J ends lost 6 bases and 1 base respectively, with 6 bases between them. CDR3 length: 12 residues. The CDR3, as DNA: TGCGCCAGCAGGGCAGGGAACACTGAAGCTTTCTTT. Translation: CASRAGNTEAFF.

This sequence joins TRBV7-3 and TRBJ2-6, with a tentative D call TRBD2 (5 bases). The V end lost 5 bases, the J end lost 1 base, and 9 bases lay between the germline ends. Germline values: CDR1 SGHTA, CDR2 FQGTGA. The CDR3 is made up of 15 amino acids. CDR3 in amino acids: CASSITRSGANVLTF. DNA of the CDR3: TGTGCCAGCAGCATCACTAGGTCTGGGGCCAACGTCCTGACTTTC.

This clone occurred a few times. The chain recombines TRBV4-2 with TRBJ2-7; 10 bases fit TRBD2. The J segment lost 2 bases and the V segment lost 6 bases, leaving 10 bases of the junction unmatched. Per germline, CDR1 LGHNA and CDR2 YNFKEQ. There are 16 residues in the CDR3. CDR3 nucleotide sequence: TGTGCCAGCAGGGCTAGCGGGGGCCAAGGAACCTACGAGCAGTACTTC. The encoded protein is CASRASGGQGTYEQYF.

This rearrangement joins TRBV7-2 to TRBJ2-5; the D gene is possibly TRBD2 (5 bases). Germline V gene sequence: CDR1 SGHTA, CDR2 FQGNSA. The V and J ends lost 6 bases and 4 bases respectively, with 21 bases between them. CDR3 length equals 16 residues. CDR3 nucleotides: TGTGCCAGCAGTATAACTAGGGAAGTGGGATTAGAGACCCAGTACTTC. Its translation: CASSITREVGLETQYF.

The J gene is TRBJ2-1, the V gene TRBV7-2, with D possibly being TRBD1 (5 bases). The germline V gene has CDR1 SGHTA and CDR2 FQGNSA. The CDR3 totals 14 residues. Trimming took off 0 bases at V and 6 bases at J, with 9 bases between the two ends. The CDR3 bases are TGTGCCAGCAGCTTAGCTCAGGGAATCAATGAGCAGTTCTTC. Translation gives CASSLAQGINEQFF.

The rearrangement links TRBV9 to TRBJ2-1; no definite D call. Trimming shortened V by 2 bases and J by 6 bases, and 6 bases separated the two germline ends. CDR3 length: 12 residues. Germline CDR1 is SGDLS and CDR2 is YYNGEE. This chain's CDR3 is CASSVGVNEQFF. The CDR3 coding sequence is TGTGCCAGCAGCGTCGGAGTCAATGAGCAGTTCTTC.

V is TRBV7-9 and J is TRBJ1-2; a weak D match, TRBD1 (6 bases). This CDR3 comprises 15 residues. Per the germline V gene, CDR1 is SEHNR and CDR2 is FQNEAQ (reference sequence). The V and J ends lost 2 bases and 6 bases respectively, with 16 bases between them. CDR3 nucleotides: TGTGCCAGCAGCTTACATCAACAGGGTGTGGATGGCTACACCTTC. Translated, it gives CASSLHQQGVDGYTF.

In its sample, this clone was seen once. The chain links TRBV7-2 to TRBJ2-5; weak D call: TRBD2 (5 bases). With 1 base removed from V and 5 bases from J, the gap between germline ends came to 11 bases. In germline, CDR1 is SGHTA, CDR2 FQGNSA. The CDR3 totals 14 residues. The CDR3, as DNA: TGTGCCAGCAGCTTAGGCGGCTCGGGGGAGACCCAGTACTTC. Its protein is CASSLGGSGETQYF.

This clone was observed a few times. The chain carries TRBV27 and TRBJ2-7, with 7 positions matching TRBD2. Germline CDR1 and CDR2: MNHEY and SMNVEV (reference sequence). The V segment lost 5 bases and the J segment 3 bases; nucleotides outside the gene matches: 4. The CDR3 is made up of 13 amino acids. DNA for the CDR3: TGTGCCAGCAGTGGGGGGGTTTTCTACGAGCAGTACTTC. Translation: CASSGGVFYEQYF.